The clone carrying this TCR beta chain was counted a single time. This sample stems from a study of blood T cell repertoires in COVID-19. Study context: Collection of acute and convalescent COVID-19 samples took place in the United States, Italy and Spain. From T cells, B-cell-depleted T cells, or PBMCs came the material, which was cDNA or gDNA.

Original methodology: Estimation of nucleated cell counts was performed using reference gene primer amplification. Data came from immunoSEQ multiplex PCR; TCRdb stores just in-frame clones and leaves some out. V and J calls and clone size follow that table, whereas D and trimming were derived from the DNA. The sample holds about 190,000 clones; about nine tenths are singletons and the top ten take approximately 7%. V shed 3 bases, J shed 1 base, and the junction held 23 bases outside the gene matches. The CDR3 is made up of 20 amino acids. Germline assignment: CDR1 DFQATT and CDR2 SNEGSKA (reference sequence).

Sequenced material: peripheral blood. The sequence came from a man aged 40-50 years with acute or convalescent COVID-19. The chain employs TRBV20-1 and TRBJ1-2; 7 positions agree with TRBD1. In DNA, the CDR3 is TGCAGTGCTAGTGGACTGTTACAGGGGTTGGATCGAAAGAGTAACTATGGCTACACCTTC. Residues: CSASGLLQGLDRKSNYGYTF.